A selection of T cell receptor beta chains follows, all from one sample in a study of beta chain features in type 1 diabetes. TCRdb's copy holds only in-frame clones and misses some; the assay was immunoSEQ multiplex PCR. The table records around 250,000 clones, about 13% of them present only once. The specimen sequenced was naive CD4+ T cells from blood. These receptors were obtained from a man aged 25 to 40 with type 1 diabetes. The conserved cysteine and the conserved F or W are not part of the CDR3 here. Fields, in order: CDR3 length, clone size, J gene, V gene, CDR3 protein. The listing skips clone size in some rows; elsewhere it reads once, few, many or a size class.

12 few TRBJ1-5 TRBV19 ASSRQGSNQPQH
13 NA TRBJ2-2 TRBV9 ASSVWLAGTGELF
14 NA TRBJ2-7 TRBV9 ASSVLGTPCGGEQY
12 few TRBJ2-7 TRBV7-9 ASSPTSGSHEQY
14 NA TRBJ2-7 TRBV4-3 ASSQGFGTSDYEQY
11 few TRBJ1-5 TRBV5-6 ASSFSSNQPQH
13 few TRBJ2-1 TRBV4-1 ASSHGLVSYNEQF
14 few TRBJ2-5 TRBV4-2 ASSQDGPRGGETQY
11 many TRBJ2-1 TRBV28 ASSWGTANEQF
11 NA TRBJ2-7 TRBV28 ASSFGAPYEQY
14 NA TRBJ2-1 TRBV27 ASSPPGQRYYNEQF
10 few TRBJ2-1 TRBV29-1 SVEPAQGQQF
12 NA TRBJ2-5 TRBV2 ASRVTGDRETQY
12 NA TRBJ1-1 TRBV27 ASRWGGQGTEAF
13 few TRBJ1-5 TRBV5-1 ASRAGTGGNQPQH